The source of this T cell receptor beta chain is a study of cytomegalovirus exposure and HLA in healthy donors. The J segment lost 4 bases and the V segment lost 5 bases, leaving 7 bases of the junction unmatched. Germline V lookup: CDR1 PRHDT, CDR2 FYEKMQ (reference sequence). The CDR3 consists of 14 residues. A multiplex PCR was run with 60 Vbeta primers and 13 Jbeta primers. Measured with immunoSEQ multiplex PCR; TCRdb has only the in-frame clones, and not every one. This sample yields more than 100,000 clones, of which roughly 60% are seen a single time; less than 3% belongs to the top ten. The sample was PBMCs. This receptor was taken from a woman aged 35 to 49 in good health and CMV-seronegative. The chain has TRBV13 and TRBJ1-1; 7 nucleotides align to TRBD1. This CDR3 is CASSRGGLVTEAFF. The CDR3 DNA reads TGTGCCAGCAGCCGAGGGGGCTTAGTCACTGAAGCTTTCTTT.